Listed below are T cell receptor beta chains from one sample, sequenced in a study of T cells in Graves' hyperthyroidism and ophthalmopathy. TCRdb re-analysed the multiplex PCR reads in MiXCR, keeping a single row per CDR3 protein. The sample gives roughly 800,000 distinct CDR3 sequences, roughly 40% of which show up once; 7.5% to 9.5% is in the top ten. The source material was blood. The receptors were gathered from a young man with Graves' hyperthyroidism. CDR3s include the opening cysteine and the closing phenylalanine or tryptophan. The order of the fields is clone size, D gene, J gene, V gene, CDR3 DNA, CDR3 protein. The D gene is left open where the match is weak. Some rows mark clone size as missing; the rest say once, few, many or name a class of expanded clone.

few,TRBD2,TRBJ2-2,TRBV7-6,TGTGCCAGCAGCCCTTTAGCGGGGACCACCGGGGAGCTGTTTTTT,CASSPLAGTTGELFF
-,-,TRBJ1-3,TRBV2,TGTGCCAGCAGGAATTGGGCAAACTCTGGAAACACCATATATTTT,CASRNWANSGNTIYF
-,-,TRBJ2-2,TRBV2,TGTGCCAGCAGTGACCAGGGCCCGAACACCGGGGAGCTGTTTTTT,CASSDQGPNTGELFF
few,-,TRBJ2-6,TRBV6-5,TGTGCCAGCAGTTACCCACAAGGCTCCGAGGGGGCCAACGTCCTGACTTTC,CASSYPQGSEGANVLTF
-,-,TRBJ2-7,TRBV6-6,TGTGCCAGCAGTAGAGGCGCCAGCTCCTACGAGCAGTACTTC,CASSRGASSYEQYF
-,-,TRBJ2-7,TRBV6-5,TGTGCCAGCAGTACAGATTTCTACGAGCAGTACTTC,CASSTDFYEQYF
many,TRBD1,TRBJ1-4,TRBV7-9,TGTGCCAGCAGCCAGGTGACAGGGCGAGGGGGAGAACTGTTTTTT,CASSQVTGRGGELFF
-,TRBD1,TRBJ2-7,TRBV7-2,TGTGCCAGCGCTGGGATACACGTGGGGACAGGGATTCCCTACGAGCAGTACTTC,CASAGIHVGTGIPYEQYF
-,-,TRBJ2-5,TRBV6-5,TGTGCCAGCACCTTAACGTCTAGCGCGGAGACCCAGTACTTC,CASTLTSSAETQYF
-,TRBD1,TRBJ1-2,TRBV25-1,TGTGCCGGACAGGCCCGAGCGAGTGGCTACACCTTC,CAGQARASGYTF
-,-,TRBJ1-2,TRBV4-1,TGCGCCAGCAGCCAAGCGGCCTTC,CASSQAAF